This entry lists 18 T cell receptor beta chains sequenced from one sample in a study of shared clonotypes between healthy human individuals. CD8 cells regarded as naive lacked CD45RO, were positively chosen for CCR7, and omitted terminally differentiated effector memory CD45RA+ cells. Produced via immunoSEQ multiplex PCR; TCRdb's table is partial and in-frame only. Here the sample spans around 2,000,000 clones, about 95% being singletons. The sample taken for sequencing was naive CD8+ T cells sorted from blood. These receptors were collected from a man aged 18 to 30 in good health.

The gene calls are TRBV5-6 and TRBJ2-1; D tentatively reads TRBD1 or TRBD2 (5 bases each). Per the germline V gene, CDR1 is SGHDT and CDR2 is YYEEEE. This CDR3 region has 13 residues. Between the trimmed V and J ends, which lost 4 bases and 7 bases, there was a span of 12 bases. CDR3 amino acids: CASSPGPLNEQFF. In DNA form, the CDR3 reads TGTGCCAGCAGCCCGGGGCCATTAAATGAGCAGTTCTTC.

This chain uses TRBV11-2 with TRBJ2-7, with D unclear. The CDR3 is made up of 16 amino acids. CDR1 is SGHAT and CDR2 is FQNNGV in the germline V gene. Trimming cost V 3 bases and J 0 bases, with 15 bases left between them. The CDR3 DNA sequence: TGTGCCAGCAGCTTTTCCCCCCCCGTCAGCTCCTACGAGCAGTACTTC. Residues: CASSFSPPVSSYEQYF.

The CDR3 loop is CASSLQPDRGFNQPQHF. The CDR3 nucleotides are TGTGCCAGCTCATTACAACCGGACAGGGGCTTCAATCAGCCCCAGCATTTT. The chain joins TRBV18 to TRBJ1-5; 9 bases align to TRBD1. The CDR3 covers 17 residues. Trimming cost V 5 bases and J 3 bases; bases outside gene matches: 11. CDR1 KGHSH and CDR2 LQKENI come from the germline V gene.

The count of this clone is one. The chain uses TRBV14 and TRBJ2-7, with 8 bases that match TRBD2. The germline V gene has CDR1 SGHDN and CDR2 FVKESK. This CDR3 region has 16 residues. V was clipped by 4 bases and J by 1 base; unmatched bases: 9. The CDR3, as DNA: TGTGCCAGCAGCCCCCTAGGGAGCGGGGGATCCTACGAGCAGTACTTC. Protein: CASSPLGSGGSYEQYF.

The chain links TRBV5-1 to TRBJ2-3; 8 nucleotides align to TRBD1. The CDR3 consists of 16 residues. The germline V gene has CDR1 SGHRS and CDR2 YFSETQ. Unmatched junction bases numbered 6, after V lost 3 bases and J lost 0 bases. The CDR3 sequence is CASSSPGQESTDTQYF. For the CDR3, the DNA is TGCGCCAGCAGCTCTCCGGGACAGGAGAGCACAGATACGCAGTATTTT. Looking up the rest from reference TRBV5-1 and TRBJ2-3 gives the full variable domain: KAGVTQTPRYLIKTRGQQVTLSCSPISGHRSVSWYQQTPGQGLQFLFEYFSETQRNKGNFPGRFSGRQFSNSRSEMNVSTLELGDSALYLCASSSPGQESTDTQYFGPGTRLTVL.

The genes are TRBV13 and TRBJ1-3; maybe TRBD1 (5 bases). V lost 0 bases and J 4 bases, leaving 10 bases between the germline ends. Per germline, CDR1 PRHDT and CDR2 FYEKMQ (reference sequence). The CDR3 has 15 amino acids. The CDR3 sequence: CASSLGEGPGNTIYF. CDR3 nucleotide sequence: TGTGCCAGCAGCTTAGGTGAGGGGCCCGGAAACACCATATATTTT. Filled out from reference TRBV13 and TRBJ1-3, the complete variable domain reads AAGVIQSPRHLIKEKRETATLKCYPIPRHDTVYWYQQGPGQDPQFLISFYEKMQSDKGSIPDRFSAQQFSDYHSELNMSSLELGDSALYFCASSLGEGPGNTIYFGEGSWLTVV.

The chain recombines TRBV10-2 with TRBJ2-4, with 10 nucleotides matching TRBD1. The CDR3 consists of 15 residues. The V gene's germline CDR1 is WSHSY and CDR2 SAAADI. V lost 3 bases to trimming and J lost 6 bases; unmatched junction nucleotides: 5. The CDR3: CASSDRGQGGNIQYF. CDR3 bases: TGCGCCAGCAGTGATCGCGGACAGGGGGGAAACATTCAGTACTTC.

The chain carries TRBV7-8 and TRBJ1-2; 7 bases agree with TRBD1. Trimming at V came to 1 base and at J to 2 bases, leaving 4 bases not matched to a gene. This CDR3 spans 15 amino acids. Germline V lookup: CDR1 SGHVS, CDR2 FQNEAQ. CDR3 DNA sequence: TGTGCCAGCAGCTTAGGGGACAGACCGAACTATGGCTACACCTTC. Translation: CASSLGDRPNYGYTF.

This chain uses TRBV30 with TRBJ2-1; TRBD1 or TRBD2 may be the D gene (5 bases each). Trimming pared 3 bases from V and 8 bases from J, leaving 17 bases between. The CDR3 consists of 14 residues. Germline CDR1 and CDR2: GTSNPN and SVGIG (reference sequence). The DNA for the CDR3 is TGTGCCTGGAGGGACTTGGGGGAGAGCGATGAGCAGTTCTTC. As protein: CAWRDLGESDEQFF.

The gene calls are TRBV28 and TRBJ1-5; the match to TRBD1 covers 11 bases. With 5 bases clipped from V and 6 bases from J, the junction kept 3 bases outside the gene matches. Germline V gene data show CDR1 as MDHEN and CDR2 as SYDVKM. CDR3 size: 14 residues. CDR3 sequence (DNA): TGTGCCAGCAGTAGGACAGGGGGCCTTCAGCCCCAGCATTTT. Translated: CASSRTGGLQPQHF.

V and J are TRBV10-3 and TRBJ2-1; 11 bases fit TRBD1. CDR3 length equals 12 residues. Germline V gene lookup returns CDR1 ENHRY and CDR2 SYGVKD. V shed 11 bases, J shed 6 bases, and the junction held 3 bases outside the gene matches. CDR3 loop: CAGGTGGNEQFF. CDR3 DNA sequence: TGTGCCGGCGGGACAGGGGGCAATGAGCAGTTCTTC.

The gene calls are TRBV13 and TRBJ2-7; D not certain. Germline loops: CDR1 PRHDT, CDR2 FYEKMQ (reference sequence). The V gene lost 3 bases and the J gene lost 5 bases, with 11 bases spanning the gap. The CDR3 is 13 residues long. This CDR3 reads CASSFELGDEQYF. CDR3 DNA: TGTGCCAGCAGCTTTGAATTGGGCGACGAGCAGTACTTC.

This rearrangement joins TRBV7-6 to TRBJ2-1; a weak D match, TRBD2 (6 bases). The CDR3 has 15 residues. Germline V CDR1 and CDR2: SGHVS, FNYEAQ. V gave up 1 base and J gave up 3 bases, with 10 bases separating them. The CDR3 coding sequence is TGTGCCAGCAGCTTAGTGGGAGGAATCTACAATGAGCAGTTCTTC. Amino acids: CASSLVGGIYNEQFF.

As to this clone: One end of the junction fails to match germline, which may point to a read error. This sequence joins TRBV29-1 and TRBJ2-7; 11 bases line up with TRBD1. The CDR3 is made up of 16 amino acids. The germline CDR1 and CDR2 sequences are SQVTM and ANQGSEA. In DNA, the CDR3 is TGCAGCGTTGAAGATTGGGACAGGGGGATTTCCTACGAGCAGTGCTTC. Translating it yields CSVEDWDRGISYEQCF.

The chain joins TRBV29-1 to TRBJ2-2; D is undetermined. This CDR3 has 12 residues. Germline V gene data show CDR1 as SQVTM and CDR2 as ANQGSEA. Trimming removed 6 bases at V and 2 bases at J, with 7 bases between. CDR3 region: CSVLQNTGELFF. CDR3 coding DNA: TGCAGCGTACTACAAAACACCGGGGAGCTGTTTTTT.

This clone appeared once. The V gene is TRBV29-1, the J gene TRBJ2-7; D unclear. Germline assignment: CDR1 SQVTM and CDR2 ANQGSEA. This CDR3 region has 12 residues. Trimming stripped 1 base from V and 9 bases from J, with 13 bases between. The CDR3 spells CSVEGPHSGQYF. CDR3 bases: TGCAGCGTTGAAGGCCCACATTCGGGGCAGTACTTC.

The CDR3 DNA follows: TGTGCCAGCAGTGAAGCACAGTCCGGAAGAGCAGAGACCCAGTACTTC. It is translated as CASSEAQSGRAETQYF. The chain couples TRBV2 to TRBJ2-5; D is unresolved. The CDR3 totals 16 residues. V was shortened by 0 bases and J by 4 bases, with 15 bases between the two germline ends. CDR1 is SNHLY and CDR2 is FYNNEI in the germline V gene.

This rearrangement joins TRBV19 to TRBJ2-7, with 7 bases identical to TRBD2. The CDR3 runs to 14 residues. Per germline, CDR1 LNHDA and CDR2 SQIVND (reference sequence). V dropped 7 bases and J dropped 0; count of bases not matched to a gene: 6. This CDR3 reads CASTQAGSSYEQYF. The CDR3 nucleotides read TGTGCCAGTACCCAAGCGGGGTCCTCCTACGAGCAGTACTTC.